The clone carrying this T cell receptor (beta chain) was seen once. The patients chosen for sequencing had shown expansion of CD8+CD57+ cells (detected by flow cytometry). Each patient had severe acquired aplastic anemia. For CDR3 and TCR beta VDJ profiling, genomic DNA was the template used. TCRdb itself ran the reads through MiXCR, one entry per CDR3 protein. The sample lists fewer than 200,000 distinct CDR3 sequences, around half occurring once. This specimen comes from a study of CD8+CD57+ T cells in acquired aplastic anemia. CDR1 is SQVTM and CDR2 is ANQGSEA in the germline V gene. The CDR3 totals 12 residues. V gave up 7 bases and J gave up 6 bases; unmatched junction bases: 6.

The sample comprised sorted CD4+, CD8+, or CD8+CD57+ T cells (not recorded which) from PBMCs. The source of this sequence is a human donor with aplastic anemia. The V and J genes are TRBV29-1 and TRBJ2-5; 9 bases match TRBD1. The CDR3 nucleotides read TGCAGCGCCCTGGACAGGGGTCAGACCCAGTACTTC. Translation: CSALDRGQTQYF.